This TCR beta chain was identified during a study of cytomegalovirus exposure and HLA in healthy donors. Across the study: The roughly 700 first-cohort repertoires shared a platform with the 130 or so validation repertoires, as reported in a later analysis. Findings and caveats of the study: Some public TCRs appeared in many individuals, while most sequences were rare. In the approximately 120 validation repertoires, a later analysis found that first-cohort TCR clusters tended to co-occur.

Only in-frame clones appear in the TCRdb table, and some are missing; sequencing was by immunoSEQ multiplex PCR. The table lists tens of thousands of clones, roughly 94% of them singletons. About this clone: Its specificity is unknown.

The CDR3 spans 20 residues. The V end was cut by 0 bases, the J end by 8 bases, with 28 bases between. The V gene's germline CDR1 is SGHAT and CDR2 FQNNGV. The receptor comes from a man aged 18 to 29 in good health and CMV-seronegative. V usage is TRBV11-2 and J usage is TRBJ1-4, with TRBD1 as a possible D gene (5 bases). Material for sequencing was PBMCs. The CDR3 DNA sequence: TGTGCCAGCAGCTTAGAGCAAGGTCTACCACCCCGGGGGAGGTACGAAAAACTGTTTTTT. As protein: CASSLEQGLPPRGRYEKLFF.